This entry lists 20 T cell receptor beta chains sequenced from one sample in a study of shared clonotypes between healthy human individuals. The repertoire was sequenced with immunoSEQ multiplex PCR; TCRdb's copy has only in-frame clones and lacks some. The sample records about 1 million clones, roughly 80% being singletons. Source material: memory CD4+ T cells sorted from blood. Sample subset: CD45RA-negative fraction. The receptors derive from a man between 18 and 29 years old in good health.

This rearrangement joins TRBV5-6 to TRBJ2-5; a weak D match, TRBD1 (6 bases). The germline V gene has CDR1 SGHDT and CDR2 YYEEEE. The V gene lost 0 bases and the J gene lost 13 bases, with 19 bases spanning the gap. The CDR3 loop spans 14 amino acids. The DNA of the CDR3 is TGTGCCAGCAGCTTGGGGCAGGGGTTAGGTAAAGTGTACTTC. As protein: CASSLGQGLGKVYF.

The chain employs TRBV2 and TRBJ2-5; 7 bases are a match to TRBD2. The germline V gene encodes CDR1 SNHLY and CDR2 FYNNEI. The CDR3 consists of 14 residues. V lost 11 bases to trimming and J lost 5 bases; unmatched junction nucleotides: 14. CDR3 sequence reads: CASDLAALGETQYF. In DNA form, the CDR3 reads TGTGCCTCCGATCTAGCGGCCCTGGGGGAGACCCAGTACTTC.

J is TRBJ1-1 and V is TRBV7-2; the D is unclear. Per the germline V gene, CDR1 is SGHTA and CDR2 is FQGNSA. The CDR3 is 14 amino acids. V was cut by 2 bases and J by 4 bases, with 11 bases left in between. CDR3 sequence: CASSLYAIPTEAFF. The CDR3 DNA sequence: TGTGCCAGCAGCTTATATGCAATTCCCACTGAAGCTTTCTTT.

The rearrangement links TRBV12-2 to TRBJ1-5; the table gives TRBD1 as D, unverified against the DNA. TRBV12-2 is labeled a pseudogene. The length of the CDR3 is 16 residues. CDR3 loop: CASRFSGGCSNQPQHF. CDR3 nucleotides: TGTGCAAGTCGCTTTTCAGGGGGCTGTAGCAATCAGCCCCAGCATTTT.

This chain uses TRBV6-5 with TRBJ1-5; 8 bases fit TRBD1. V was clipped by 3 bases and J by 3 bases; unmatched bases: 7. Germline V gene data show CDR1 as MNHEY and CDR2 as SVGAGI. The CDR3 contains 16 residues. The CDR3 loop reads CASSYSSDRVNQPQHF. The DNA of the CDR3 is TGTGCCAGCAGTTATTCCTCGGACAGGGTCAATCAGCCCCAGCATTTT.

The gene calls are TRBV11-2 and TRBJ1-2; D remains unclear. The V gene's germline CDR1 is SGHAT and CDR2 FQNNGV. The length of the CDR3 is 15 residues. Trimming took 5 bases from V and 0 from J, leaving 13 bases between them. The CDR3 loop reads CASSLDFGANYGYTF. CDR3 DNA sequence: TGTGCCAGCAGCCTTGACTTCGGGGCTAACTATGGCTACACCTTC.

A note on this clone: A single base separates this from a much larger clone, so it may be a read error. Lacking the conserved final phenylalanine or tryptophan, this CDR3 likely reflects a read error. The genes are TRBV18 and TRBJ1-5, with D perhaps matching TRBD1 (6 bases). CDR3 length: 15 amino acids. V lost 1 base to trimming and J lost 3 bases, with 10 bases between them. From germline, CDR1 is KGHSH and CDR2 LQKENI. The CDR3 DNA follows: TGTGCCAGCTCACCACTAGGGGGTGTCAATCAGCCCCAGCATCTT. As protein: CASSPLGGVNQPQHL.

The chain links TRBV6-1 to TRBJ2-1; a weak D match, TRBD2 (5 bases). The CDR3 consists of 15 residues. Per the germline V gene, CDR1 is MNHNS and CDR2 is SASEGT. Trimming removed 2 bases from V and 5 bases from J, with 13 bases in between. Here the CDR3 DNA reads TGTGCCAGCAGTGAACCTGGACTGGCGGACAATGAGCAGTTCTTC. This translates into CASSEPGLADNEQFF.

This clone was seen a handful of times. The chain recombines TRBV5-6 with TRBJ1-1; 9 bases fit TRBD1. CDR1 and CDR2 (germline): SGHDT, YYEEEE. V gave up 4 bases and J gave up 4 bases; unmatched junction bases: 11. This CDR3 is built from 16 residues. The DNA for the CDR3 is TGTGCCAGCAGCGTCCCGGGACAGGGAGGAGGCACTGAAGCTTTCTTT. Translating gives CASSVPGQGGGTEAFF.

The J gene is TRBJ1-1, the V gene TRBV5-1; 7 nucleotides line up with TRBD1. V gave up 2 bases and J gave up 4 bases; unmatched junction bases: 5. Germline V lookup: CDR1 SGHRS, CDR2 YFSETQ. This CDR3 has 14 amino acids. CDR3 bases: TGCGCCAGCAGCTTTTTCGCAGGGGGCACTGAAGCTTTCTTT. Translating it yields CASSFFAGGTEAFF.

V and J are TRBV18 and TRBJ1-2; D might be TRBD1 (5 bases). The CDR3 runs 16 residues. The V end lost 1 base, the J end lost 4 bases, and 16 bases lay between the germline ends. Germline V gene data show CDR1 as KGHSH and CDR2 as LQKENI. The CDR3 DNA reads TGTGCCAGCTCACCACAGACAGATACGGGTTCCTATGGCTACACCTTC. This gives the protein CASSPQTDTGSYGYTF.

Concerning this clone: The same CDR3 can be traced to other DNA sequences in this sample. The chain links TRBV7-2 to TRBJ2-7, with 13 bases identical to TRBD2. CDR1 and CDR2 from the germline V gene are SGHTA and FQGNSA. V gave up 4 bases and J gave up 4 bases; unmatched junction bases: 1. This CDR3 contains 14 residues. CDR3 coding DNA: TGTGCCAGCAGCTCGACTAGCGGGAGGTACGAGCAGTACTTC. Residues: CASSSTSGRYEQYF.

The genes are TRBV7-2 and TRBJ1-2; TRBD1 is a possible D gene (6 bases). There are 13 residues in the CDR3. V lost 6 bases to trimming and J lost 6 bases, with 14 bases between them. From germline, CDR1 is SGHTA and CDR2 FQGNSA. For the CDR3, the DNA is TGTGCCAGCAGTAAAGGGGGGTACGATGGCTACACCTTC. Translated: CASSKGGYDGYTF.

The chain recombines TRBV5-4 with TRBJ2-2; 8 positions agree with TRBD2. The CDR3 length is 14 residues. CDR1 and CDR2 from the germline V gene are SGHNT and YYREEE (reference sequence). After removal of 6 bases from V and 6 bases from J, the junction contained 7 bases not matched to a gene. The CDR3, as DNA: TGTGCCAGCAAGTCCGGGGGGGCGTCCGGGGAGCTGTTTTTT. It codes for CASKSGGASGELFF. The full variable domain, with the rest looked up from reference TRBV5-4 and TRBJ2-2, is ETGVTQSPTHLIKTRGQQVTLRCSSQSGHNTVSWYQQALGQGPQFIFQYYREEENGRGNFPPRFSGLQFPNYSSELNVNALELDDSALYLCASKSGGASGELFFGEGSRLTVL.

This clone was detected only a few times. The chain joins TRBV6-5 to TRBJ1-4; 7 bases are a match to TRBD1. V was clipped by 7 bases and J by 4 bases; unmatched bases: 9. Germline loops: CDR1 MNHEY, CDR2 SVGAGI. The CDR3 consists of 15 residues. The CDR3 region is CASTRGGQINEKLFF. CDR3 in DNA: TGTGCCAGCACCCGGGGGGGACAGATTAATGAAAAACTGTTTTTT.

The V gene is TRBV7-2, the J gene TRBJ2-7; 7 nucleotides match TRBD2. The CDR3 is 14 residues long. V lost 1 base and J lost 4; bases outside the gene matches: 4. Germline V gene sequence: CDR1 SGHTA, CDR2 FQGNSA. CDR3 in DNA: TGTGCCAGCAGCTTAGAAATGGGGGGGTACGAGCAGTACTTC. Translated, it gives CASSLEMGGYEQYF.

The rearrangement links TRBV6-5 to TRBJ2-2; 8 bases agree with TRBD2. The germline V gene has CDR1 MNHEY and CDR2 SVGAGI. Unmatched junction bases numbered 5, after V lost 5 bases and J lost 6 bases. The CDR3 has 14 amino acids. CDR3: CASSVGGVSGELFF. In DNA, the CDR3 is TGTGCCAGCAGTGTCGGGGGGGTATCCGGGGAGCTGTTTTTT.

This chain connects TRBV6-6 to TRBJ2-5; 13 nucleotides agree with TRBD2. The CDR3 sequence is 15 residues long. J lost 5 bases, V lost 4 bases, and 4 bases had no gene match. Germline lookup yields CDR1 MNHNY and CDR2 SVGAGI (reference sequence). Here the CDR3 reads CASSWTSGSRETQYF. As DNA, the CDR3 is TGTGCCAGCAGTTGGACTAGCGGGAGTCGGGAGACCCAGTACTTC.

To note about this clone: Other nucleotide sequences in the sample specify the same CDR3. This chain's CDR3 is CASSIGQGGETQYF. As DNA, the CDR3 is TGTGCCAGTAGTATAGGTCAGGGCGGAGAGACCCAGTACTTC. The chain couples TRBV19 to TRBJ2-5; D might be TRBD1 (5 bases). The CDR3 extends over 14 amino acids. V was clipped by 1 base and J by 4 bases, with 10 bases between them. The germline V gene encodes CDR1 LNHDA and CDR2 SQIVND (reference sequence).

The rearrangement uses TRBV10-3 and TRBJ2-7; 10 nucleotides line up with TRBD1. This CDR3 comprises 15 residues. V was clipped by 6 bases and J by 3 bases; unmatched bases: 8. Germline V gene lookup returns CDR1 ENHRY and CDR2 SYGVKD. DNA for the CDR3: TGTGCCATCAGCACCGGGACAGGGGCCCACTACGAGCAGTACTTC. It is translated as CAISTGTGAHYEQYF.